This is a list of T cell receptor beta chains from one sample in a study of CD8 T cells in ankylosing spondylitis. In TCRdb, the 5' RACE reads were re-called with MiXCR into one record per CDR3 protein. The sample yields a few hundred thousand distinct CDR3 sequences, roughly 17% seen once. The sample comprised blood, either unsorted or a sorted T cell fraction (not recorded which). Every receptor here comes from a male donor with ankylosing spondylitis. CDR3s include the opening cysteine and the closing phenylalanine or tryptophan. Each record gives: CDR3 protein, CDR3 DNA, D gene, V gene, J gene, CDR3 length, clone size. A D gene is named only where the DNA matches it firmly. Clone size is stated in some rows and not others, as once, few, many or a class when expanded.

CDR3aa: CASSPSAGRSNQPQHF
CDR3nt: TGTGCCAGCTCACCCTCTGCGGGGAGGAGCAATCAGCCCCAGCATTTT
d_gene: -
v_gene: TRBV18
j_gene: TRBJ1-5
len: 16
abundance: -

CDR3aa: CASSSSNGRGHQPQHF
CDR3nt: -
d_gene: -
v_gene: TRBV23-1
j_gene: TRBJ1-5
len: 16
abundance: -

CDR3aa: CASSLPGLAGGYNEQFF
CDR3nt: TGCGCCAGCAGCTTACCGGGACTAGCGGGAGGGTACAATGAGCAGTTCTTC
d_gene: TRBD2
v_gene: TRBV5-1
j_gene: TRBJ2-1
len: 17
abundance: many

CDR3aa: CASSSNNSPSGEQFF
CDR3nt: TGTGCCAGCAGTTCCAACAATTCGCCTTCAGGGGAGCAGTTCTTC
d_gene: -
v_gene: TRBV12-3/TRBV12-4
j_gene: TRBJ2-1
len: 15
abundance: many

CDR3aa: CASRGQGVHEQFF
CDR3nt: TGTGCCAGCCGAGGACAGGGTGTACATGAGCAGTTCTTC
d_gene: TRBD1
v_gene: TRBV28
j_gene: TRBJ2-1
len: 13
abundance: -

CDR3aa: CASRPAGEGTQYF
CDR3nt: TGTGCCAGCAGACCGGCAGGGGAGGGGACCCAGTACTTC
d_gene: -
v_gene: TRBV6-1
j_gene: TRBJ2-5
len: 13
abundance: -

CDR3aa: CASQANTGELFF
CDR3nt: TGTGCCAGCCAAGCGAACACCGGGGAGCTGTTTTTT
d_gene: -
v_gene: TRBV6-5
j_gene: TRBJ2-2
len: 12
abundance: few

CDR3aa: CASSTRGFDEKLFF
CDR3nt: TGCGCCAGCAGCACCAGGGGGTTTGATGAAAAACTGTTTTTT
d_gene: TRBD1
v_gene: TRBV5-1
j_gene: TRBJ1-4
len: 14
abundance: -

CDR3aa: CASSLDDRVQETQYF
CDR3nt: TGTGCCAGCAGCTTGGATGACAGGGTCCAAGAGACCCAGTACTTC
d_gene: TRBD1
v_gene: TRBV5-6
j_gene: TRBJ2-5
len: 15
abundance: -

CDR3aa: CSANAGSSGPTDTQYF
CDR3nt: TGCAGTGCCAACGCAGGATCTAGCGGACCCACAGATACGCAGTATTTT
d_gene: TRBD2
v_gene: TRBV20-1
j_gene: TRBJ2-3
len: 16
abundance: few

CDR3aa: CASSPSDRGREQYF
CDR3nt: TGCGCCAGCAGCCCTTCGGACAGGGGGCGTGAGCAGTACTTC
d_gene: TRBD1
v_gene: TRBV5-1
j_gene: TRBJ2-7
len: 14
abundance: once

CDR3aa: CASSLVGDYGYTF
CDR3nt: TGTGCCAGCAGCTTAGTAGGCGACTATGGCTACACCTTC
d_gene: -
v_gene: TRBV7-8
j_gene: TRBJ1-2
len: 13
abundance: many

CDR3aa: CSVVEAGGGDTQYF
CDR3nt: TGCAGCGTTGTTGAAGCGGGAGGGGGAGATACGCAGTATTTT
d_gene: TRBD2
v_gene: TRBV29-1
j_gene: TRBJ2-3
len: 14
abundance: few

CDR3aa: CASSMGLQETQYF
CDR3nt: TGCGCCAGCAGCATGGGACTACAAGAGACCCAGTACTTC
d_gene: TRBD2
v_gene: TRBV5-1
j_gene: TRBJ2-5
len: 13
abundance: many

CDR3aa: CASNRGAGPYNEQFF
CDR3nt: TGTGCCAGCAACCGGGGGGCAGGCCCCTACAATGAGCAGTTCTTC
d_gene: -
v_gene: TRBV11-2
j_gene: TRBJ2-1
len: 15
abundance: few

CDR3aa: CASSGRSGGNEQFF
CDR3nt: TGTGCCAGCAGTGGGCGCTCAGGGGGGAATGAGCAGTTCTTC
d_gene: -
v_gene: TRBV6-1
j_gene: TRBJ2-1
len: 14
abundance: -

CDR3aa: CASGLTLSTSGGALFF
CDR3nt: TGTGCTAGTGGTTTGACCTTATCTACTAGCGGGGGGGCTTTGTTCTTC
d_gene: TRBD2
v_gene: TRBV12-5
j_gene: TRBJ2-1
len: 16
abundance: -

CDR3aa: CSVTGTGDSSYEQYF
CDR3nt: TGCAGCGTTACCGGGACAGGCGACAGCTCCTACGAGCAGTACTTC
d_gene: TRBD1
v_gene: TRBV29-1
j_gene: TRBJ2-7
len: 15
abundance: -

CDR3aa: CAISNTGSQDQPQHF
CDR3nt: TGTGCCATCAGTAACACAGGGTCCCAGGATCAGCCCCAGCATTTT
d_gene: -
v_gene: TRBV10-3
j_gene: TRBJ1-5
len: 15
abundance: -

CDR3aa: CASSQERARYYEQYF
CDR3nt: TGTGCCAGCAGCCAAGAGCGGGCGCGGTACTACGAGCAGTACTTC
d_gene: -
v_gene: TRBV4-2
j_gene: TRBJ2-7
len: 15
abundance: -

CDR3aa: CASTRTAPGTEINSPLHF
CDR3nt: TGTGCCAGCACCCGGACGGCTCCCGGGACAGAGATCAATTCACCCCTCCACTTT
d_gene: TRBD1
v_gene: TRBV11-2
j_gene: TRBJ1-6
len: 18
abundance: -

CDR3aa: CASSWEGTRTDTQYF
CDR3nt: TGTGCCAGCAGTTGGGAAGGGACTAGGACAGATACGCAGTATTTT
d_gene: TRBD2
v_gene: TRBV6-5
j_gene: TRBJ2-3
len: 15
abundance: few

CDR3aa: CATSDITVKELFF
CDR3nt: TGTGCCACCAGTGATATTACCGTGAAGGAGCTGTTTTTT
d_gene: -
v_gene: TRBV24-1
j_gene: TRBJ2-2
len: 13
abundance: few

CDR3aa: CASSPLGGNNEQFF
CDR3nt: TGTGCCAGCTCACCACTAGGGGGGAACAATGAGCAGTTCTTC
d_gene: -
v_gene: TRBV18
j_gene: TRBJ2-1
len: 14
abundance: -

CDR3aa: CASTRWDREDYGYTF
CDR3nt: TGTGCCAGCACCAGGTGGGACAGGGAGGACTATGGCTACACCTTC
d_gene: TRBD1
v_gene: TRBV3-1
j_gene: TRBJ1-2
len: 15
abundance: -

CDR3aa: CASSQVGSGRTGELFF
CDR3nt: TGTGCCAGCAGCCAAGTGGGTAGCGGGAGAACCGGGGAGCTGTTTTTT
d_gene: TRBD2
v_gene: TRBV4-2
j_gene: TRBJ2-2
len: 16
abundance: few

CDR3aa: CASSETGSPYNEQFF
CDR3nt: TGTGCCAGCAGTGAGACGGGAAGTCCCTACAATGAGCAGTTCTTC
d_gene: -
v_gene: TRBV2
j_gene: TRBJ2-1
len: 15
abundance: -

CDR3aa: CASSQTDDRDLEQYF
CDR3nt: TGTGCCAGCAGCCAAACCGACGACAGGGATCTAGAGCAGTACTTC
d_gene: TRBD1
v_gene: TRBV3-1
j_gene: TRBJ2-7
len: 15
abundance: -

CDR3aa: CASSTASYEQYF
CDR3nt: TGTGCCAGCAGCACAGCCTCCTACGAGCAGTACTTC
d_gene: -
v_gene: TRBV5-6
j_gene: TRBJ2-7
len: 12
abundance: -

CDR3aa: CASSLQGQEGGYTF
CDR3nt: TGTGCCAGCAGCCTACAGGGACAGGAGGGTGGCTACACCTTC
d_gene: TRBD1
v_gene: TRBV7-9
j_gene: TRBJ1-2
len: 14
abundance: few

CDR3aa: CASSLKGIPNNEQFF
CDR3nt: TGTGCCAGCAGCCTAAAGGGGATTCCTAACAATGAGCAGTTCTTC
d_gene: -
v_gene: TRBV11-2
j_gene: TRBJ2-1
len: 15
abundance: -

CDR3aa: CASSPITGASYEQYF
CDR3nt: TGTGCCAGCTCTCCCATAACAGGGGCCTCCTACGAGCAGTACTTC
d_gene: TRBD1
v_gene: TRBV18
j_gene: TRBJ2-7
len: 15
abundance: -

CDR3aa: CSVEDLWQGNEKLFF
CDR3nt: TGCAGCGTTGAAGATCTTTGGCAGGGGAATGAAAAACTGTTTTTT
d_gene: -
v_gene: TRBV29-1
j_gene: TRBJ1-4
len: 15
abundance: many

CDR3aa: CASSAGGGPNTEAFF
CDR3nt: TGTGCCAGCAGTGCCGGGGGAGGACCGAACACTGAAGCTTTCTTT
d_gene: -
v_gene: TRBV6-1
j_gene: TRBJ1-1
len: 15
abundance: -

CDR3aa: CATTATGGQQFF
CDR3nt: TGTGCCACCACTGCAACAGGGGGCCAGCAGTTCTTC
d_gene: TRBD1
v_gene: TRBV24-1
j_gene: TRBJ2-1
len: 12
abundance: many

CDR3aa: CSARAEVADEVEQFF
CDR3nt: TGCAGTGCTAGAGCGGAGGTCGCCGACGAGGTTGAGCAGTTCTTC
d_gene: -
v_gene: TRBV20-1
j_gene: TRBJ2-1
len: 15
abundance: -